The 15 T cell receptor beta chains reported below all come from one sample, sequenced in a study of beta chain features in type 1 diabetes. Expressed TCRB transcripts got sequenced, as all isolated RNA was reverse transcribed. Assay used: immunoSEQ multiplex PCR; TCRdb lists only in-frame clones, some missing. The sample lists some 150,000 clones; roughly 10% were seen once. Sequenced sample: central memory CD4+ T cells from blood. These receptor sequences come from a woman aged 40 to 49 in good health.

The chain combines TRBV5-6 with TRBJ1-6; maybe TRBD1 (6 bases). The germline gives CDR1 SGHDT, CDR2 YYEEEE. The CDR3 is made up of 18 amino acids. V lost 3 bases, J lost 8 bases, and 24 bases lay in between. The CDR3 DNA follows: TGTGCCAGCAGCTCGACCGGGGACATGCCGCAGAAGTATTCACCCCTCCACTTT. Residues: CASSSTGDMPQKYSPLHF.

There are a few counts of this clone. The chain has TRBV10-3 and TRBJ1-2, with TRBD1 identical over 11 bases. The CDR3 covers 12 residues. The J segment lost 8 bases and the V segment lost 8 bases, leaving 4 bases of the junction unmatched. CDR1 is ENHRY, CDR2 SYGVKD, per germline. The CDR3 sequence: CAIGQGARGYTF. Here the CDR3 DNA reads TGTGCCATCGGACAGGGGGCGAGAGGCTACACCTTC.

This chain connects TRBV15 to TRBJ1-2; D might be TRBD1 (5 bases). V was clipped by 0 bases and J by 8 bases, with 16 bases between them. The CDR3 extends over 15 amino acids. Germline V gives CDR1 LNHNV, CDR2 YYDKDF (reference sequence). CDR3: CATSRDSAGRMGYTF. The DNA for the CDR3 is TGTGCCACCAGCAGAGATAGTGCGGGACGAATGGGCTACACCTTC. The full variable domain, in which reference TRBV15 and TRBJ1-2 provide the parts outside the CDR3, is DAMVIQNPRYQVTQFGKPVTLSCSQTLNHNVMYWYQQKSSQAPKLLFHYYDKDFNNEADTPDNFQSRRPNTSFCFLDIRSPGLGDTAMYLCATSRDSAGRMGYTFGSGTRLTVV.

CDR3 DNA: TGTGCCAGCAAAGCCAGGGCAGGGGGAAGCAATGAGCAGTTCTTC. Translated, it gives CASKARAGGSNEQFF. The chain joins TRBV6-5 to TRBJ2-1; 7 bases are a match to TRBD1. This CDR3 region has 15 residues. Germline trimming cut 7 bases from V and 6 bases from J; bases unmatched to any gene: 12. The V gene's germline CDR1 is MNHEY and CDR2 SVGAGI.

This clone was seen only a few times. The chain uses TRBV5-4 and TRBJ2-1; 8 bases agree with TRBD1. There are 15 residues in the CDR3. Germline V lookup: CDR1 SGHNT, CDR2 YYREEE (reference sequence). J lost 6 bases, V lost 4 bases, and 9 bases had no gene match. The chain's CDR3 is CASSDQGAKSNEQFF. For the CDR3, the DNA is TGTGCCAGCAGCGATCAGGGGGCGAAGAGCAATGAGCAGTTCTTC.

The chain couples TRBV11-2 to TRBJ2-3; perhaps TRBD2 as D (6 bases). The V end lost 0 bases, the J end lost 4 bases, and 11 bases lay between the germline ends. This CDR3 spans 15 amino acids. CDR1 is SGHAT and CDR2 is FQNNGV in the germline V gene. CDR3 region: CASSLDWGDADTQYF. As DNA, the CDR3 is TGTGCCAGCAGCTTAGATTGGGGGGACGCAGATACGCAGTATTTT.

The chain recombines TRBV28 with TRBJ2-7; perhaps TRBD2 as D (5 bases). Trimming cost V 5 bases and J 2 bases, with 13 bases left between them. The CDR3 spans 14 residues. From germline, CDR1 is MDHEN and CDR2 SYDVKM. The CDR3 here is CASSPRTGTYEQYF. CDR3 nucleotides: TGTGCCAGCAGTCCACGGACTGGAACCTACGAGCAGTACTTC.

The chain has TRBV6-1 and TRBJ2-5; D may be TRBD1 (5 bases). The CDR3 sequence is 15 residues long. CDR1 and CDR2 (germline): MNHNS, SASEGT. Trimming took 0 bases from V and 5 from J, leaving 13 bases between them. This CDR3 reads CASSEAQGWGETQYF. In DNA, the CDR3 is TGTGCCAGCAGTGAAGCGCAGGGTTGGGGCGAGACCCAGTACTTC.

The V call is TRBV27, the J call TRBJ1-3; no reliable D call. The V end was cut by 3 bases, the J end by 1 base, with 13 bases between. The length of the CDR3 is 16 residues. Germline lookup yields CDR1 MNHEY and CDR2 SMNVEV (reference sequence). CDR3 amino acids: CASSFVPLYSGNTIYF. The CDR3 coding sequence is TGTGCCAGCAGTTTTGTACCACTTTATTCTGGAAACACCATATATTTT.

The chain is built from TRBV19 and TRBJ1-1; D possibly corresponds to TRBD1 (6 bases). This CDR3 has 12 amino acids. Trimming cost V 6 bases and J 3 bases, with 8 bases left between them. Looked up from germline, CDR1 is LNHDA and CDR2 is SQIVND (reference sequence). CDR3 DNA sequence: TGTGCCAGTAGCCAGGGGTACACTGAAGCTTTCTTT. Protein product: CASSQGYTEAFF.

This clone has only a few counts. V gene TRBV5-1 combines with J gene TRBJ2-3; 8 bases fit TRBD2. The CDR3 is made up of 18 amino acids. J was trimmed by 5 bases and V by 1 base; bases with no gene match: 15. Germline lookup yields CDR1 SGHRS and CDR2 YFSETQ. The CDR3 DNA reads TGCGCCAGCAGCTTGCCGCAAGGGGACGGGGGGGCAAGAGATACGCAGTATTTT. It translates to CASSLPQGDGGARDTQYF.

The sample holds a few counts of this clone. The rearrangement joins TRBV18 to TRBJ2-5, with 9 bases identical to TRBD2. The V segment lost 5 bases and the J segment 2 bases; nucleotides outside the gene matches: 15. CDR1 and CDR2 (germline): KGHSH, LQKENI. The CDR3 is 18 amino acids. The CDR3: CASSSKAGGTLTQETQYF. DNA of the CDR3: TGTGCCAGCTCATCGAAAGCGGGGGGCACCCTAACGCAAGAGACCCAGTACTTC.

This clone was seen repeatedly, ten times or more. The J gene is TRBJ1-1, the V gene TRBV7-9; D is perhaps TRBD1 (5 bases). The germline V and J ends were trimmed by 0 bases and 7 bases, with 12 bases remaining between them. Per the germline V gene, CDR1 is SEHNR and CDR2 is FQNEAQ (reference sequence). This CDR3 has 14 amino acids. The CDR3 region has the DNA TGTGCCAGCAGCTTAGCGCGGGGGATAGTTGAAGCTTTCTTT. Translating it yields CASSLARGIVEAFF. Based on the CDR3 plus reference TRBV7-9 and TRBJ1-1, the full variable domain is DTGVSQNPRHKITKRGQNVTFRCDPISEHNRLYWYRQTLGQGPEFLTYFQNEAQLEKSRLLSDRFSAERPKGSFSTLEIQRTEQGDSAMYLCASSLARGIVEAFFGQGTRLTVV.

This sequence joins TRBV7-2 and TRBJ2-3; possible D gene TRBD2, 6 bases. The CDR3 spans 16 residues. CDR1 and CDR2 (germline): SGHTA, FQGNSA. Deletions cut 0 bases from V and 1 base from J, with 11 bases between. The CDR3 DNA is TGTGCCAGCAGCTTAGCCCCCGCTAGCGGCACAGATACGCAGTATTTT. Its translation is CASSLAPASGTDTQYF.

This sequence joins TRBV6-1 and TRBJ2-7; a weak D match, TRBD1 (6 bases). V lost 5 bases to trimming and J lost 0 bases, with 11 bases between them. Looked up from germline, CDR1 is MNHNS and CDR2 is SASEGT. The CDR3 sequence is 14 residues long. The CDR3 DNA follows: TGTGCCAGCAGTCGGGACATGACCTCCTACGAGCAGTACTTC. The encoded protein is CASSRDMTSYEQYF.